This is a list of T cell receptor beta chains from one sample in a study of OX40 agonist ivuxolimab in advanced cancers. Only in-frame clones appear in the TCRdb table, and some are missing; sequencing was by immunoSEQ multiplex PCR. The profile shows tens of thousands of clones, approximately 87% of them singletons. This specimen consisted of CD4+ or CD8+ T cells sorted from blood, obtained in a trial of the OX40 agonist ivuxolimab. These receptor sequences come from an adult with an advanced solid tumor such as melanoma, head and neck, liver or kidney cancer. The CDR3 runs from the conserved cysteine through the conserved F or W. D genes are given only for firm matches. Not all rows give a size; the values are once, few, many and, for expanded clones, a class.

.	TRBV9	.	TRBJ1-3	TGTGCCAGCAGCGTAATCGGGGCTCTAGGAAACACCATATATTTT	CASSVIGALGNTIYF
TRBD1	TRBV7-2	.	TRBJ1-2	TGTGCCAGCACCTGGACAGGTTCCTATGGCTACACCTTC	CASTWTGSYGYTF
TRBD1	TRBV19	.	TRBJ2-7	TGTGCCAGTAGTGGACAGGGACTCTCCTACGAGCAGTACTTC	CASSGQGLSYEQYF
TRBD2	TRBV29-1	.	TRBJ2-1	TGCAGCGCTAGCGGTATGGGTGAGCAGTTCTTC	CSASGMGEQFF
TRBD1	TRBV9	few	TRBJ1-1	TGTGCCAGCAGCCCCCGACAGGGATCGGTGAACACTGAAGCTTTCTTT	CASSPRQGSVNTEAFF
TRBD1	TRBV7-6	.	TRBJ2-1	TGTGCCAGCAGCCGAAGTCCCGGGACAGGGACGGGGGCCCGTGGGAATGAGCAGTTCTTC	CASSRSPGTGTGARGNEQFF
TRBD1	TRBV6-4	.	TRBJ2-5	TGTGCCAGCAGGGAGGGAACAGGGGGGAACCAAGAGACCCAGTACTTC	CASREGTGGNQETQYF
.	TRBV6-5	once	TRBJ1-1	TGTGCCAGCAGTTACTCGGAGGGGAACACTGAAGCTTTCTTT	CASSYSEGNTEAFF
.	TRBV7-2	.	TRBJ1-2	TGTGCCAGCAGCCTAGAGAACTATGGCTACACCTTC	CASSLENYGYTF
.	TRBV9	.	TRBJ2-5	TGTGCCAGCACCGAAGGGACCTACAGCGAGACCCAGTACTTC	CASTEGTYSETQYF
.	TRBV4-3	.	TRBJ2-5	TGCGCCAGCAGCCAACGATCCGGGCGGGGAGAGACCCAGTACTTC	CASSQRSGRGETQYF
.	TRBV18	.	TRBJ2-7	TGTGCCAGCTCACCGCCCTGGAACGGGATGCAGACCTACGAGCAGTACTTC	CASSPPWNGMQTYEQYF
.	TRBV7-2	.	TRBJ2-4	TGTGCCAGCAGCCGAAGGGGCTCAGCCAAAAACATTCAGTACTTC	CASSRRGSAKNIQYF
.	TRBV5-4	.	TRBJ2-5	TGTGCCAGCAGCTTGGGGGGCGCGAACCAAGAGACCCAGTACTTC	CASSLGGANQETQYF
TRBD2	TRBV5-4	.	TRBJ2-5	TGTGCCAGCAGCTTGAAGACTACTAGCGGAGAGACCCAGTACTTC	CASSLKTTSGETQYF
.	TRBV30	.	TRBJ2-1	TGTGCCTGGAGTTCCGACAGCTACAATGAGCAGTTCTTC	CAWSSDSYNEQFF
.	TRBV5-4	few	TRBJ1-2	TGTGCCAGCAGCAGTGACAGATACTATGGCTACACCTTC	CASSSDRYYGYTF
TRBD1	TRBV6-6	.	TRBJ1-2	TGTGCCAGCAGTCAGGACAGGGCGGGCGGCTACACCTTC	CASSQDRAGGYTF
TRBD1	TRBV11-3	.	TRBJ2-7	TGTGCCAGCAGCTTAGAAGGGACAGGGTGGAGCGAGCAGTACTTC	CASSLEGTGWSEQYF
.	TRBV6-6	.	TRBJ2-2	TGTGCCAGCAGTTACTCCGTACAGGGAACCGGGGAGCTGTTTTTT	CASSYSVQGTGELFF
TRBD2	TRBV7-2	.	TRBJ2-1	TGTGCCAGCAGCTTAGTAGCACTAGCGGGGGACAATGAGCAGTTCTTC	CASSLVALAGDNEQFF
TRBD1	TRBV5-5	.	TRBJ1-1	TGTGCCAGCAGCTTGGCTCCTTTTACAGGGGTGAACACTGAAGCTTTCTTT	CASSLAPFTGVNTEAFF
TRBD2	TRBV6-1	few	TRBJ2-1	TGTGCCAGCAGTCGGACTAGAGGTTCCTACAATGAGCAGTTCTTC	CASSRTRGSYNEQFF
.	TRBV9	.	TRBJ2-7	TGTGCCAGCAGCCCCAGGGTGGACAGAACCTACGAGCAGTACTTC	CASSPRVDRTYEQYF
.	TRBV30	once	TRBJ2-1	TGTGCCTGGACCTCAGGCCCGGTGAATGAGCAGTTCTTC	CAWTSGPVNEQFF
.	TRBV19	once	TRBJ2-6	TGTGCCAGTAGTATGGCCGGGGTTGAAGCTGGGGCCAACGTCCTGACTTTC	CASSMAGVEAGANVLTF
TRBD1	TRBV11-3	.	TRBJ2-5	TGTGCCAGCAGCTTGTCGGGACAGGGTTCCCAAGAGACCCAGTACTTC	CASSLSGQGSQETQYF
.	TRBV6-6	.	TRBJ1-1	TGTGCCAGCAGTGACCGGAGGCTGAACACTGAAGCTTTCTTT	CASSDRRLNTEAFF
TRBD1	TRBV6-6	.	TRBJ1-3	TGTGCCAGCAGTTACGGGGGACAGGGCGTGGGAAACACCATATATTTT	CASSYGGQGVGNTIYF
TRBD1	TRBV5-4	.	TRBJ2-7	TGTGCCAGCAGCTTGTGGTCGACAGGGGGCCTCTCCGAGCAGTACTTC	CASSLWSTGGLSEQYF
TRBD1	TRBV18	.	TRBJ2-7	TGTGCCAGCTCACCGCGACAGGGGGCCTACGAGCAGTACTTC	CASSPRQGAYEQYF